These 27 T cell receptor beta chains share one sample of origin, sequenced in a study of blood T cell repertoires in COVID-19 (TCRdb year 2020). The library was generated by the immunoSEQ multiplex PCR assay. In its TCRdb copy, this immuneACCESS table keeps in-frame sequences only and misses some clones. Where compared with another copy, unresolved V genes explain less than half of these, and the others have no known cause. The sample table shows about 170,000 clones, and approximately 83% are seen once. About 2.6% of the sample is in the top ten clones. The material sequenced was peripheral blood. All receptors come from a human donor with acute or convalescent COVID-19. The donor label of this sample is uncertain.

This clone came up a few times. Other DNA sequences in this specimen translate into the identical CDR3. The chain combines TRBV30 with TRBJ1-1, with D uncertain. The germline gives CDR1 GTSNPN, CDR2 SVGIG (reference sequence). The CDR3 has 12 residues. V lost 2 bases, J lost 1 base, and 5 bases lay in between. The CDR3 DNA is TGTGCCTGGAGTCGAGAGAACACTGAAGCTTTCTTT. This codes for CAWSRENTEAFF.

CDR3 sequence reads: CASKKGQNTDTQYF. CDR3 nucleotide sequence: TGTGCCAGCAAGAAGGGGCAGAACACAGATACGCAGTATTTT. The chain has TRBV6-6 and TRBJ2-3; TRBD1 might be the D (5 bases). The germline V and J ends were trimmed by 7 bases and 2 bases, with 13 bases remaining between them. Germline CDR1 reads MNHNY; CDR2 reads SVGAGI (reference sequence). The CDR3 runs 14 residues.

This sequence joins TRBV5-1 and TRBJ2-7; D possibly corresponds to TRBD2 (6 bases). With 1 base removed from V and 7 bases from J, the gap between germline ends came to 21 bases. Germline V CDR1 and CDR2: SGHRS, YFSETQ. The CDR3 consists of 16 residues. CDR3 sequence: CASSLNMAGSPREQYF. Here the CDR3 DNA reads TGCGCCAGCAGCTTGAATATGGCGGGAAGTCCTAGGGAGCAGTACTTC.

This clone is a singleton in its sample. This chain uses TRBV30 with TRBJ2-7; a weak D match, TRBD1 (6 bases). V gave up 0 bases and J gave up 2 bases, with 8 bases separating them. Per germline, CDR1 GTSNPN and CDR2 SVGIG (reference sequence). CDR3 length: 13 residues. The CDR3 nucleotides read TGTGCCTGGAGTGTACAGGGTACCTACGAGCAGTACTTC. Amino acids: CAWSVQGTYEQYF.

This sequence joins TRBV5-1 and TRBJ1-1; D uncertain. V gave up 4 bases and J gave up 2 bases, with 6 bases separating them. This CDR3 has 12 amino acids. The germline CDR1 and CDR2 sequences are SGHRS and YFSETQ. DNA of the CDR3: TGCGCCAGCAGCCGGGTCAACACTGAAGCTTTCTTT. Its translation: CASSRVNTEAFF.

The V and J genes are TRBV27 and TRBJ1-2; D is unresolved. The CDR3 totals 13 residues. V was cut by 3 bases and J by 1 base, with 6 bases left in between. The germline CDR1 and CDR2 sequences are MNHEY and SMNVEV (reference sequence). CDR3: CASSFRRNYGYTF. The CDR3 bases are TGTGCCAGCAGTTTCAGGCGTAACTATGGCTACACCTTC.

CDR3 bases: TGTGCCAGCAGTTTCCAGGACAGGGGGTTTGTGGATACGCAGTATTTT. Its translation: CASSFQDRGFVDTQYF. The rearrangement uses TRBV28 and TRBJ2-3, with 10 positions matching TRBD1. The CDR3 runs 16 residues. The J segment lost 6 bases and the V segment lost 3 bases, leaving 9 bases of the junction unmatched. Germline V gene data show CDR1 as MDHEN and CDR2 as SYDVKM.

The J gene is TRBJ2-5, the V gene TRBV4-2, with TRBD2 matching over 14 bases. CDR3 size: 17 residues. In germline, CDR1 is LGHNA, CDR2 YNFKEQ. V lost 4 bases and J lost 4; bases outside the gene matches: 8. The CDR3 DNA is TGTGCCAGCAGCCCGGGACTAGCGGGAGAGTATGGAGAGACCCAGTACTTC. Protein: CASSPGLAGEYGETQYF.

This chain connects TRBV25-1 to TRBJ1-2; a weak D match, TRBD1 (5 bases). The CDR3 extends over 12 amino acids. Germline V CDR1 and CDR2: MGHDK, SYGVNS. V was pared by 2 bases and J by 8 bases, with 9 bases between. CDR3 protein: CASSERGWGYTF. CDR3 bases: TGTGCCAGCAGTGAAAGGGGCTGGGGCTACACCTTC.

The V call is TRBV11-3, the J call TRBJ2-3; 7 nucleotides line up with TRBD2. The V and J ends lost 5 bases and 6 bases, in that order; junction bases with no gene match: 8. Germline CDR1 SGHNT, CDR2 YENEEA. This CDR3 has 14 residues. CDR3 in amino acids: CASSRGVSTDTQYF. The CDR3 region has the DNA TGTGCCAGCAGCCGGGGGGTATCGACGGATACGCAGTATTTT.

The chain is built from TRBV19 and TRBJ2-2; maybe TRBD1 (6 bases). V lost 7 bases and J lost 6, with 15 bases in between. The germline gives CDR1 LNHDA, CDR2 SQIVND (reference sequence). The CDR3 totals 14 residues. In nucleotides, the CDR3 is TGTGCCAGTAAAAACAGGGTGTCGCCCGGGGAGCTGTTTTTT. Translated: CASKNRVSPGELFF.

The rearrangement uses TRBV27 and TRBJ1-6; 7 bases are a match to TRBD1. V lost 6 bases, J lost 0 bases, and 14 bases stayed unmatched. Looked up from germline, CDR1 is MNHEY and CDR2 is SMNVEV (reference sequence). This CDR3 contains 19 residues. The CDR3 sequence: CASSPVQGRWSSYNSPLHF. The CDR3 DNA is TGTGCCAGCAGCCCGGTACAGGGGAGGTGGAGCTCCTATAATTCACCCCTCCACTTT.

Here the CDR3 reads CASSRTPGQNYEQYF. DNA for the CDR3: TGCGCCAGCAGCCGAACCCCGGGACAAAACTACGAGCAGTACTTC. J is TRBJ2-7 and V is TRBV5-1; TRBD1 is a possible D gene (6 bases). The CDR3 is 15 amino acids. CDR1 and CDR2 from the germline V gene are SGHRS and YFSETQ. V lost 4 bases and J 3 bases, leaving 17 bases between the germline ends.

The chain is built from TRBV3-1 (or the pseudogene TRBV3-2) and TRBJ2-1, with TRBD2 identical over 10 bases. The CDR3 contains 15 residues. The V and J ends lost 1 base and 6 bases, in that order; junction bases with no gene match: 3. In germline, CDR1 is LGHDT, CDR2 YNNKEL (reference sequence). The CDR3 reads CASSQGRTSGNEQFF. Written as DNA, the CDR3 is TGTGCCAGCAGCCAAGGTCGGACTAGCGGCAATGAGCAGTTCTTC.

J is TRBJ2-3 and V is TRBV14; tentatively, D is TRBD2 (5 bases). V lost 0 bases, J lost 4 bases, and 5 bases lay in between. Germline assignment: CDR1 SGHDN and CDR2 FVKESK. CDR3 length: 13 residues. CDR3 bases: TGTGCCAGCAGCCAAGAGGGAGCAGATACGCAGTATTTT. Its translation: CASSQEGADTQYF.

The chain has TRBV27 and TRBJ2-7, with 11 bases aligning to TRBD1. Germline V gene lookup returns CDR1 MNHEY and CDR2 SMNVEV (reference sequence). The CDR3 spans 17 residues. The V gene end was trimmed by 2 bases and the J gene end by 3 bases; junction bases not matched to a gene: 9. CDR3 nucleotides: TGTGCCAGCAGTTTAGGGGCACGGACAGGGGGCCTCTACGAGCAGTACTTC. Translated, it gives CASSLGARTGGLYEQYF.

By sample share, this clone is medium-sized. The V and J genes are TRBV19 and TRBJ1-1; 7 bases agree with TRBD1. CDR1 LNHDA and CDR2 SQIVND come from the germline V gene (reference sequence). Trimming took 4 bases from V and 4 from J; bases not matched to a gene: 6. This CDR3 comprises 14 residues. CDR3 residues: CASSTNRGATEAFF. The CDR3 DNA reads TGTGCCAGTAGTACGAACAGGGGTGCCACTGAAGCTTTCTTT.

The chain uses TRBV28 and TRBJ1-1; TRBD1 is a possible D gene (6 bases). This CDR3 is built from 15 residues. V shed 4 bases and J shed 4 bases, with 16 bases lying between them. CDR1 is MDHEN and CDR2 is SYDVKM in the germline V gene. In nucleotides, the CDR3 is TGTGCCAGCAGTTCCAGGGGCGTTGGTGGCACTGAAGCTTTCTTT. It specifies CASSSRGVGGTEAFF.

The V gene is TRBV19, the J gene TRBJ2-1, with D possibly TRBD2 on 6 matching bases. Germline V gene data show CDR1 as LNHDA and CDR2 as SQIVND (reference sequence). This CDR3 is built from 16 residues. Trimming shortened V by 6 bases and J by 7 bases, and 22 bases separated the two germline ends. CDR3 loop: CASSHLWDPSGNEQFF. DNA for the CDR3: TGTGCCAGTAGCCATTTGTGGGATCCGAGCGGGAATGAGCAGTTCTTC. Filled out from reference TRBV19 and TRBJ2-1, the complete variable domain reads DGGITQSPKYLFRKEGQNVTLSCEQNLNHDAMYWYRQDPGQGLRLIYYSQIVNDFQKGDIAEGYSVSREKKESFPLTVTSAQKNPTAFYLCASSHLWDPSGNEQFFGPGTRLTVL.

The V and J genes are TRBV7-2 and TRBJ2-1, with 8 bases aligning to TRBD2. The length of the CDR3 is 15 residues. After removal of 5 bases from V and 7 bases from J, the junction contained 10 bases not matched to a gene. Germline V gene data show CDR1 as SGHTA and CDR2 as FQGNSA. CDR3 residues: CASSPQAGEGNEQFF. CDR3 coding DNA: TGTGCCAGCAGCCCGCAAGCGGGAGAAGGGAATGAGCAGTTCTTC.

CDR3 amino acids: CASKEAGVNTEAFF. CDR3 DNA sequence: TGTGCCAGTAAGGAAGCGGGAGTGAACACTGAAGCTTTCTTT. The chain combines TRBV19 with TRBJ1-1; no definite D call. The CDR3 runs to 14 residues. V lost 7 bases, J lost 0 bases, and 12 bases lay in between. Germline-derived CDR1 and CDR2 are LNHDA and SQIVND (reference sequence).

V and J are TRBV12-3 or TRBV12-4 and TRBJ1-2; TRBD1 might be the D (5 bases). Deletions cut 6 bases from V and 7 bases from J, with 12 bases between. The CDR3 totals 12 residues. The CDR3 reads CASRRSGPGYTF. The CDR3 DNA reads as TGTGCCAGCAGAAGATCAGGGCCTGGCTACACCTTC.

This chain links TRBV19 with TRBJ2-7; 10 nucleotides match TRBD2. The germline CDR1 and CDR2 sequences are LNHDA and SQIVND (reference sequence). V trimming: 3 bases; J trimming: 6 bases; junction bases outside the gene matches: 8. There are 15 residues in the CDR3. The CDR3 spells CASSMLASGSSEQYF. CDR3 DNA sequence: TGTGCCAGTAGTATGTTGGCTAGCGGGAGTTCCGAGCAGTACTTC.

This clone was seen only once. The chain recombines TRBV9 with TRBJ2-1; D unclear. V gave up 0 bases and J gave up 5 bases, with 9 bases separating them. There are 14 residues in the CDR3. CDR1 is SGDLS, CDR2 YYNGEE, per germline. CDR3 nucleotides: TGTGCCAGCAGCGTAGGAGGTCAGCACAATGAGCAGTTCTTC. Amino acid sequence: CASSVGGQHNEQFF.

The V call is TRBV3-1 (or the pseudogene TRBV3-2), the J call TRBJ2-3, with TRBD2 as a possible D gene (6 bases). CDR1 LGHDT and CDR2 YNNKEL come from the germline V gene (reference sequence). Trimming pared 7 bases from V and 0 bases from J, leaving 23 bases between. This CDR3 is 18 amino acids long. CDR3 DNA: TGTGCCAGCACCGGGGTCCGTGACCGGGGAGGAAGCACAGATACGCAGTATTTT. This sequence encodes CASTGVRDRGGSTDTQYF.

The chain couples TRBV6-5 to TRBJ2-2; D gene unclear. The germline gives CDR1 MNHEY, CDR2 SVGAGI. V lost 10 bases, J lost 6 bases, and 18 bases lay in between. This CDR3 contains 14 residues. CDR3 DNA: TGTGCCACCGTCCGCACGTCCGGTCCCGGGGAGCTGTTTTTT. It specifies CATVRTSGPGELFF.

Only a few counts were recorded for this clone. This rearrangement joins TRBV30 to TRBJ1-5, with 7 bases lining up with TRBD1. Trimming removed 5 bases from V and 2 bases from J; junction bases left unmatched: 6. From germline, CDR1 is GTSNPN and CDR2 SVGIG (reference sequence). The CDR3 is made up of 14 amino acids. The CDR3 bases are TGTGCCTGGGCGACAGGGTGGGGCAATCAGCCCCAGCATTTT. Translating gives CAWATGWGNQPQHF. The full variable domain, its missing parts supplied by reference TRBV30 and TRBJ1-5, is SQTIHQWPATLVQPVGSPLSLECTVEGTSNPNLYWYRQAAGRGLQLLFYSVGIGQISSEVPQNLSASRPQDRQFILSSKKLLLSDSGFYLCAWATGWGNQPQHFGDGTRLSIL.